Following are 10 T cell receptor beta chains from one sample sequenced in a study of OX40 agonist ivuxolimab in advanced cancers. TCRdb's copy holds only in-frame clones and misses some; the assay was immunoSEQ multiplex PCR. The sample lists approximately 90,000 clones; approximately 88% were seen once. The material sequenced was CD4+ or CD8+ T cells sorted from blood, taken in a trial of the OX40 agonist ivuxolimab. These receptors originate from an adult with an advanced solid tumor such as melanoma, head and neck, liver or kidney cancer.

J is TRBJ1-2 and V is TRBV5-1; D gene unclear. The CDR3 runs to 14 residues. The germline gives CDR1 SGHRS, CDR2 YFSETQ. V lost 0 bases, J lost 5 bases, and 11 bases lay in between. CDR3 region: CASSLEVSGYGYTF. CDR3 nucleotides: TGCGCCAGCAGCTTGGAAGTTTCCGGGTATGGCTACACCTTC.

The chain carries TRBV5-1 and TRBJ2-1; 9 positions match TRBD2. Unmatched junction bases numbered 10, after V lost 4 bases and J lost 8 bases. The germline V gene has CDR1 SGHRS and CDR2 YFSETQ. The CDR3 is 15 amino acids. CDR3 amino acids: CASSTVAGEQDEQFF. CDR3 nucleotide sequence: TGCGCCAGCAGCACCGTAGCGGGAGAGCAAGATGAGCAGTTCTTC.

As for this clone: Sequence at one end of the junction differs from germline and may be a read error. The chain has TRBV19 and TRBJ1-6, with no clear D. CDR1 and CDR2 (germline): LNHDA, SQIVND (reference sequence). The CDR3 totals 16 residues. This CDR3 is CASSIDQREYSSPLHF. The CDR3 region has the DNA TGTGCCAGTAGTATAGATCAGCGGGAGTATAGTTCACCCCTCCACTTT.

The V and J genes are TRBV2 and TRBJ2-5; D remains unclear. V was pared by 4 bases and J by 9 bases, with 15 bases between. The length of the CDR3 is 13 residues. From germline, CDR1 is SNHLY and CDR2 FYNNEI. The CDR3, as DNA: TGTGCCAGCAGTGCCGTTCTCTTTGAGGCCCAGTACTTC. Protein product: CASSAVLFEAQYF.

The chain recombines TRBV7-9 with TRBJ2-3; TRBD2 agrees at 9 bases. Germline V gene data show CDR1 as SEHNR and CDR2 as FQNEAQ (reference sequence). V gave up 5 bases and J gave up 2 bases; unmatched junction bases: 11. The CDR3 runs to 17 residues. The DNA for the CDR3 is TGTGCCAGCAGCGACCTGGGGGCGGGAGGGTTCACAGATACGCAGTATTTT. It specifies CASSDLGAGGFTDTQYF.

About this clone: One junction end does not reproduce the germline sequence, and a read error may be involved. CDR3 sequence (DNA): TGTGCCAGCAGCTTACCGGGAGGGCCATTTAACTTC. This encodes CASSLPGGPFNF. The rearrangement links TRBV7-9 to TRBJ2-5, with 8 bases fitting TRBD2. CDR3 length: 12 amino acids. From germline, CDR1 is SEHNR and CDR2 FQNEAQ (reference sequence).

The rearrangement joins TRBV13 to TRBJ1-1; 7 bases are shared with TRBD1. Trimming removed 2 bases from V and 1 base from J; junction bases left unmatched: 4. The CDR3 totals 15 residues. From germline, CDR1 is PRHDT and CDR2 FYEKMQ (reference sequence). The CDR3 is CASSLQGGRNTEAFF. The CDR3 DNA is TGTGCCAGCAGCTTACAAGGGGGCCGGAACACTGAAGCTTTCTTT. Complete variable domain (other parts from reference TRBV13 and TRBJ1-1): AAGVIQSPRHLIKEKRETATLKCYPIPRHDTVYWYQQGPGQDPQFLISFYEKMQSDKGSIPDRFSAQQFSDYHSELNMSSLELGDSALYFCASSLQGGRNTEAFFGQGTRLTVV.

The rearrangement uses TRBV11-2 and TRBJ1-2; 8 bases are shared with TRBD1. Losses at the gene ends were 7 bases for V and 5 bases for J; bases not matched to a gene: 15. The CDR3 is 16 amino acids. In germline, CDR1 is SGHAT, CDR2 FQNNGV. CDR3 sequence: CASTSFDRQGKYGYTF. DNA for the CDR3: TGTGCCAGCACCTCCTTCGATCGACAGGGGAAGTATGGCTACACCTTC.

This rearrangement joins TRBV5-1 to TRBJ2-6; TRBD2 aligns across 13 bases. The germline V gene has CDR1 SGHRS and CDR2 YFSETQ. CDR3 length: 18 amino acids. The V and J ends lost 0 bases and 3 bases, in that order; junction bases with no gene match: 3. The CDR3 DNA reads TGCGCCAGCAGCTTGGCCGGACTAGCGGGAGTTGGGGCCAACGTCCTGACTTTC. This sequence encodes CASSLAGLAGVGANVLTF.

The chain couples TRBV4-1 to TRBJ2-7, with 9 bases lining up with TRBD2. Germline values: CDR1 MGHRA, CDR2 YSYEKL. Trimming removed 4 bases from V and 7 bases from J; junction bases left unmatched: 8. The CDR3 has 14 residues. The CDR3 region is CASSRREGPVEQYF. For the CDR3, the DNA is TGCGCCAGCAGCCGGCGGGAGGGCCCGGTTGAGCAGTACTTC.